A selection of T cell receptor beta chains follows, all from one sample in a study of CD8+ T cells in alopecia areata. Sequencing used immunoSEQ multiplex PCR; TCRdb keeps in-frame clones, though not all of them. The repertoire holds about 74,000 clones, with approximately 29% as singletons. Source: CD8+ T cells sorted from blood, taken at week 4, from a patient treated with tofacitinib. The receptors derive from a human donor with alopecia areata. The CDR3 runs from the conserved cysteine through the conserved F or W. D genes are given only for firm matches. The size of a clone is reported for some rows only, either as once, few or many, or as a class for expanded clones.

clone_size	v_call	d_call	j_call	cdr3_nt	cdr3_aa
-	TRBV2	-	TRBJ2-2	TGTGCCAGCGGCCCCGGACTTACCGGGGAGCTGTTTTTT	CASGPGLTGELFF
-	TRBV29-1	-	TRBJ2-1	TGCAGCGCCTACGTAGGCAATGAGCAGTTCTTC	CSAYVGNEQFF
-	TRBV30	-	TRBJ1-5	TGTGCCTGGAGTCCGGGAAGCATCGGTACTCAGCCCCAGCATTTT	CAWSPGSIGTQPQHF
-	TRBV29-1	-	TRBJ1-1	TGCAGCGTTGTTCAAGGGTGGGGAGCTTTCTTT	CSVVQGWGAFF
few	TRBV4-1	-	TRBJ1-5	TGCGCCAGCAGCCAAGAGGGTAGCAATCAGCCCCAGCATTTT	CASSQEGSNQPQHF
few	TRBV29-1	TRBD1	TRBJ1-1	TGCAGCGTGGATGGACAGGGGCTTTCTGAAGCTTTCTTT	CSVDGQGLSEAFF
-	TRBV7-3	-	TRBJ2-2	TGTGCCAGCACCTCGAGCGGGGAGCTGTTTTTT	CASTSSGELFF
-	TRBV9	-	TRBJ2-3	TGTGCCAGCACCACCGGACGGTTTAGAGATACGCAGTATTTT	CASTTGRFRDTQYF
few	TRBV30	-	TRBJ2-2	-	CAWSDMARRAGAGELFF
-	TRBV2	TRBD2	TRBJ2-1	TGTGCCAGCAGTCCTCAAGCGGGAGGCTCCTACAATGAGCAGTTCTTC	CASSPQAGGSYNEQFF
-	TRBV4-1	-	TRBJ2-7	TGCGCCAGCAGCCCCAGGACAGATGGCTCCTACGAGCAGTACTTC	CASSPRTDGSYEQYF
many	TRBV4-3	TRBD1	TRBJ2-7	TGCGCCAGCAGCCAGCGGACAGGGGGTAACTACGAGCAGTACTTC	CASSQRTGGNYEQYF
few	TRBV29-1	-	TRBJ2-2	TGCAGCGCGGAGCGAGGGGACACCGGGGAGCTGTTTTTT	CSAERGDTGELFF
-	TRBV29-1	TRBD1	TRBJ1-1	TGCAGCGTTGAACCCCGGGACAGCAACACTGAAGCTTTCTTT	CSVEPRDSNTEAFF
-	TRBV4-3	-	TRBJ1-5	TGCGCCAGCAGCCAAGGTCACGGGAGGGTTAGCAATCAGCCCCAGCATTTT	CASSQGHGRVSNQPQHF
-	TRBV30	-	TRBJ1-1	TGTGCCTGGAGTGTCACGGGACGGAGAATGAACACTGAAGCTTTCTTT	CAWSVTGRRMNTEAFF
few	TRBV5-6	-	TRBJ2-5	TGTGCCAGCAGCTTGGGGCAGGACGAGACCCAGTACTTC	CASSLGQDETQYF
few	TRBV29-1	-	TRBJ2-1	TGCAGCGTCCAAAACCGGGACGGCGCCTACAATGAGCAGTTCTTC	CSVQNRDGAYNEQFF
-	TRBV29-1	TRBD1	TRBJ2-7	TGCAGCGTTGCAAGCCGACAGGGTACCTACGAGCAGTACTTC	CSVASRQGTYEQYF
few	TRBV7-9	TRBD2	TRBJ2-2	TGTGCCAGCACCCCGATAGCGGGTATGAACACCGGGGAGCTGTTTTTT	CASTPIAGMNTGELFF
-	TRBV7-2	-	TRBJ1-5	TGTGCCAGCAGCTTAGGACAGTACAATCAGCCCCAGCATTTT	CASSLGQYNQPQHF
-	TRBV4-1	TRBD1	TRBJ1-2	TGCGCCAGCAGCCAAGATCCGTACTTCGGACAGGCTACGGATGGCTACACCTTC	CASSQDPYFGQATDGYTF
-	TRBV29-1	TRBD1	TRBJ1-2	TGCAGCGTATGGACAGGGAACTATGGCTACACCTTC	CSVWTGNYGYTF
-	TRBV29-1	-	TRBJ2-2	TGCAGCGTTTCCGAGGGGAACACCGGGGAGCTGTTTTTT	CSVSEGNTGELFF
few	TRBV29-1	TRBD1	TRBJ1-2	TGCAGCGTGGGCGACAGGGGAGACTATGGCTACACCTTC	CSVGDRGDYGYTF
few	TRBV29-1	TRBD1	TRBJ2-1	TGCAGCGTTGTCCGGGACAGGGGTCTCTCCTACAATGAGCAGTTCTTC	CSVVRDRGLSYNEQFF